A selection of T cell receptor beta chains follows, all from one sample in a study of blood T cell repertoires in COVID-19. Libraries were prepared by immunoSEQ multiplex PCR; TCRdb keeps only in-frame clonotypes and omits some of them. The data contain about 110,000 clones, roughly 85% of them singletons. Sequenced sample: peripheral blood. These TCRs come from a human donor in a cohort sampled during active COVID-19. CDR3s include the opening cysteine and the closing phenylalanine or tryptophan. The D gene is left open where the match is weak. Where a row states a size, it is once, few, many or the class of an expanded clone; other rows omit it.

TRBV19	-	-	TRBJ1-4	15	TGTGCCAGTAGTGCAACAGGGAATGGGAATGAAAAACTGTTTTTT	CASSATGNGNEKLFF
TRBV6-6	TRBD1	-	TRBJ1-5	15	TGTGCCAGCAGCCAACAGGGGGGAAGCAATCAGCCCCAGCATTTT	CASSQQGGSNQPQHF
TRBV4-1	-	-	TRBJ1-5	14	TGCGCCAGCAGCCCAGGGGAGGGTGGTCAGCCCCAGCATTTT	CASSPGEGGQPQHF
TRBV11-2	TRBD1	-	TRBJ2-1	16	TGTGCCAGCAGCCCCCAAAAGGGACAGGGCTACAATGAGCAGTTCTTC	CASSPQKGQGYNEQFF
TRBV19	TRBD1	-	TRBJ1-4	13	TGTGCCACGGCGGGACAGCCTAATGAAAAACTGTTTTTT	CATAGQPNEKLFF
TRBV6-5	-	-	TRBJ1-5	15	TGTGCCAGCAGCGGGAATACCGGGCCCCATCAGCCCCAGCATTTT	CASSGNTGPHQPQHF
TRBV28	-	-	TRBJ2-2	13	TGTGCCAGCAGGGTCGGGTCCACCGGGGAGCTGTTTTTT	CASRVGSTGELFF
TRBV11-2	TRBD1	-	TRBJ1-2	15	TGTGCCAGCAGCGTCACCCGGACAGGTGGGGATGGCTACACCTTC	CASSVTRTGGDGYTF
TRBV11-1	TRBD1	-	TRBJ2-7	14	TGTGCCAGCAGCTTCTTGGACAGGGACGGCGAGCAGTACTTC	CASSFLDRDGEQYF
TRBV7-8	-	-	TRBJ2-1	15	TGTGCCAGCAGCCGGGCCTTTACCACCTACAATGAGCAGTTCTTC	CASSRAFTTYNEQFF
TRBV7-9	-	medium-sized	TRBJ1-2	14	TGTGCCAGCAGCTTAGTTCATAGTAGCTATGGCTACACCTTC	CASSLVHSSYGYTF
TRBV24-1	TRBD1	-	TRBJ2-5	16	TGTGCCACCAGTGGCAGGACAGGGGGCGCGAAAGAGACCCAGTACTTC	CATSGRTGGAKETQYF
TRBV7-7	TRBD1	-	TRBJ2-2	16	TGTGCTAGCAGCTCAGAGGACAGGGGATATACCGGGGAGCTGTTTTTT	CASSSEDRGYTGELFF
TRBV4-2	-	-	TRBJ2-1	14	TGTGCCAGCAGCCGTAGTTCCCCCTACAATGAGCAGTTCTTC	CASSRSSPYNEQFF
TRBV7-3	-	-	TRBJ2-7	13	TGTGCCAGCAGCCTCGACACTGACTACGAGCAGTACTTC	CASSLDTDYEQYF
TRBV3-1/TRBV3-2	TRBD1	-	TRBJ1-2	16	TGTGCCAGCAGCCCATGGGACAGGGGGAAAATTTATGGCTACACCTTC	CASSPWDRGKIYGYTF
TRBV7-9	-	-	TRBJ2-1	14	TGTGCCAGCCGCCCCGGGTGGCAGGGGCATGAGCAGTTCTTC	CASRPGWQGHEQFF
TRBV6-5	TRBD1	-	TRBJ1-2	13	TGTGCCAGCAGTTACGTAAGGGACAGTGGCTACACCTTC	CASSYVRDSGYTF
TRBV5-1	TRBD2	-	TRBJ2-1	16	TGCGCCAGCAGCTTGTGGGTAGGGACTAGCGGGAATGAGCAGTTCTTC	CASSLWVGTSGNEQFF
TRBV18	TRBD2	-	TRBJ2-7	13	TGTGCCAGCTCACGGGACTACCTCGGGGAGCAGTACTTC	CASSRDYLGEQYF
TRBV2	-	-	TRBJ2-1	13	TGTGCCAGCAATGAGGACAGTTACAATGAGCAGTTCTTC	CASNEDSYNEQFF
TRBV6-1	TRBD1	once	TRBJ1-6	15	TGCGCCAGCAAAACGGCCCGGGACAGGGATTCACCCCTCCACTTT	CASKTARDRDSPLHF
TRBV29-1	-	-	TRBJ1-5	14	TGCAGCGTAAGAAGTTGGGGAGACAATCAGCCCCAGCATTTT	CSVRSWGDNQPQHF
TRBV4-1	TRBD2	-	TRBJ2-1	16	TGCGCCAGCAGCCAAGCCGGGACTAGCTCGTTTAATGAGCAGTTCTTC	CASSQAGTSSFNEQFF
TRBV4-2	-	-	TRBJ2-2	14	TGTGCCAGCAGCCAAGATTCACAGCCCGGGGAGCTGTTTTTT	CASSQDSQPGELFF
TRBV28	-	-	TRBJ1-2	15	TGTGCCAGCAGTTTACCCGCCAGGGAGGTCTATAGCTACACCTTC	CASSLPAREVYSYTF
TRBV6-1	-	-	TRBJ2-5	15	TGTGCCAGCAGTGAAGCGCTTGGGGCTTGGGAGACCCAGTACTTC	CASSEALGAWETQYF
TRBV4-3	-	-	TRBJ2-1	16	TGCGCCAGCAGCCAAGCCTCCGATAGCGGATACAATGAGCAGTTCTTC	CASSQASDSGYNEQFF
TRBV24-1	TRBD1	-	TRBJ2-5	15	TGTGCCACCAGTGATCGGGACAGGTACCAAGAGACCCAGTACTTC	CATSDRDRYQETQYF
TRBV6-4	TRBD2	once	TRBJ2-3	17	TGTGCCAGCAATAGGACTAGCGGGAGGGTAGACACAGATACGCAGTATTTT	CASNRTSGRVDTDTQYF
TRBV27	-	-	TRBJ1-2	13	TGTGCCAGCAGTTGGGGCGCAAACTATGGCTACACCTTC	CASSWGANYGYTF
TRBV4-1	TRBD2	-	TRBJ2-7	17	TGCGCCAGCAGCCAAGCCGCCAGCGGGGGGCGGACCTACGAGCAGTACTTC	CASSQAASGGRTYEQYF
TRBV10-3	TRBD1	-	TRBJ2-1	14	TGTGCCATCAGTGCCCTGGACAGGGACAATGAGCAGTTCTTC	CAISALDRDNEQFF
TRBV7-2	-	-	TRBJ2-7	15	TGTGCCAGCACCAAAAGGGGGACGGTCTCCTACGAGCAGTACTTC	CASTKRGTVSYEQYF
TRBV2	-	-	TRBJ2-5	13	TGTGCCAGCAGTGGGGGCAGTCAAGAGACCCAGTACTTC	CASSGGSQETQYF
TRBV6-1	TRBD1	once	TRBJ1-2	14	TGTGCCAGCAGTGAAACCGGGACAGCCTATGGCTACACCTTC	CASSETGTAYGYTF
TRBV5-1	-	-	TRBJ2-7	14	TGCGCCAGCAGCTTGGGACAGCAACCCTACGAGCAGTACTTC	CASSLGQQPYEQYF
TRBV7-2	TRBD1	-	TRBJ2-7	14	TGTGCCAGCATCCCGACAGGGGGCAAATACGAGCAGTACTTC	CASIPTGGKYEQYF
TRBV6-2/TRBV6-3	-	-	TRBJ2-7	13	TGTGCCAGCAGCAACAACCAGGCCTACGAGCAGTACTTC	CASSNNQAYEQYF
TRBV5-4	TRBD2	once	TRBJ2-2	15	TGTGCCAGCAGCTTCCAACTAGCGGGAGCGGGGGAGCTGTTTTTT	CASSFQLAGAGELFF
TRBV25-1	TRBD2	-	TRBJ2-1	16	TGTGCCAGCAGTGTACTAGCGGGACCCTCCTACAATGAGCAGTTCTTC	CASSVLAGPSYNEQFF
TRBV7-6	TRBD2	-	TRBJ2-5	18	TGTGCCACCAAACCTGTCGGGACTAGCGGGGGGAGCCAAGAGACCCAGTACTTC	CATKPVGTSGGSQETQYF
TRBV5-1	-	few	TRBJ1-1	13	TGCGCCAGCAGCTTTTTCTATGACACTGAAGCTTTCTTT	CASSFFYDTEAFF